This T cell receptor (beta chain) was profiled in a study of human T cells and chemical hapten exposure. Study details: Minor pooled library volume differences mainly drove per-sample TCR yield variation.

During construction of the library, unique molecular identifiers were attached to individual cDNA molecules for quantitative, reproducible TCR counting. In the source study's methods: Samples held a median of around 92,000 TCRs, range about 23,224–700,000. TCRdb itself ran the 5' RACE reads through MiXCR, one entry per CDR3 protein. TCRdb's processing, not the authors' own work, is the source of the V and J calls. Among roughly 120,000 distinct CDR3 sequences listed, around a fifth were seen once. This clonotype was observed many times. Unseparated into fractions, whole blood served as the source from which total RNA was extracted. V shed 2 bases and J shed 0 bases, with 7 bases lying between them. The length of the CDR3 is 14 residues. Germline assignment: CDR1 MNHEY and CDR2 SVGAGI.

The J gene is TRBJ1-2, the V gene TRBV6-5; no clear D. The TCR was taken from a human donor in good health. CDR3 residues: CASSYQDANYGYTF. The DNA of the CDR3 is TGTGCCAGCAGTTACCAGGACGCTAACTATGGCTACACCTTC.